These T cell receptor beta chains were read from a single sample in a study of vaccination and CD4 T cells after COVID-19. The antigens these receptors bind are not known. TCRdb processed the PCR reads anew with MiXCR; each CDR3 protein has one entry. This sample carries 15,000 to 19,000 distinct CDR3 sequences, around 48% of them seen once, and the ten largest clones take roughly a sixth. Sample: CD4+ T cells from blood, cultured in vitro, taken before SARS-CoV-2 vaccination. The receptors here all came from a human donor who had recovered from COVID-19. CDR3s include the opening cysteine and the closing phenylalanine or tryptophan. The D gene is left open where the match is weak. Not every row has a clone size; where given, it reads once, few, many or a size class.

CDR3aa: CASSQRGTSGRDTQYF
v_gene: TRBV11-3
j_gene: TRBJ2-3
abundance: once
d_gene: TRBD2

CDR3aa: CSALITGSNQPQHF
v_gene: TRBV20-1
j_gene: TRBJ1-5
abundance: -
d_gene: -

CDR3aa: CSARGRAGYEQYF
v_gene: TRBV20-1
j_gene: TRBJ2-7
abundance: few
d_gene: -

CDR3aa: CASSPGDSYGYTF
v_gene: TRBV9
j_gene: TRBJ1-2
abundance: -
d_gene: TRBD1

CDR3aa: CSAWTSGSGELFF
v_gene: TRBV20-1
j_gene: TRBJ2-2
abundance: -
d_gene: TRBD2

CDR3aa: CSASTRVSGANVLTF
v_gene: TRBV20-1
j_gene: TRBJ2-6
abundance: -
d_gene: -

CDR3aa: CASSYSLGGGSNQPQHF
v_gene: TRBV6-5
j_gene: TRBJ1-5
abundance: -
d_gene: -

CDR3aa: CASSQGHGGRAANEQFF
v_gene: TRBV5-1
j_gene: TRBJ2-1
abundance: -
d_gene: TRBD2

CDR3aa: CASSLVLGAFF
v_gene: TRBV7-2
j_gene: TRBJ1-1
abundance: -
d_gene: -

CDR3aa: CASSGGVTANQPQHF
v_gene: TRBV12-3/TRBV12-4
j_gene: TRBJ1-5
abundance: few
d_gene: -

CDR3aa: CATSKGGQQETQYF
v_gene: TRBV15
j_gene: TRBJ2-5
abundance: once
d_gene: -

CDR3aa: CASSLGGQTDTQYF
v_gene: TRBV5-1
j_gene: TRBJ2-3
abundance: -
d_gene: -

CDR3aa: CASSLVGQTNTGELFF
v_gene: TRBV27
j_gene: TRBJ2-2
abundance: few
d_gene: -

CDR3aa: CASSFTGEKLFF
v_gene: TRBV7-9
j_gene: TRBJ1-4
abundance: -
d_gene: -

CDR3aa: CASSLAGPTEAFF
v_gene: TRBV12-3/TRBV12-4
j_gene: TRBJ1-1
abundance: -
d_gene: -

CDR3aa: CASSTDRGDVGELFF
v_gene: TRBV5-5
j_gene: TRBJ2-2
abundance: -
d_gene: TRBD1

CDR3aa: CASSEHQSNQPQHF
v_gene: TRBV6-7
j_gene: TRBJ1-5
abundance: -
d_gene: -

CDR3aa: CSARPGTVQETQYF
v_gene: TRBV20-1
j_gene: TRBJ2-5
abundance: -
d_gene: TRBD1

CDR3aa: CASSDDIPSETQYF
v_gene: TRBV10-2
j_gene: TRBJ2-5
abundance: once
d_gene: -

CDR3aa: CASSFDTSGGRNTGELFF
v_gene: TRBV6-2/TRBV6-3
j_gene: TRBJ2-2
abundance: -
d_gene: TRBD1

CDR3aa: CATWSKSSYEQYF
v_gene: TRBV28
j_gene: TRBJ2-7
abundance: -
d_gene: -

CDR3aa: CSASGNPSNQPQHF
v_gene: TRBV20-1
j_gene: TRBJ1-5
abundance: few
d_gene: -

CDR3aa: CASSDSNRRPYNEQFF
v_gene: TRBV6-4
j_gene: TRBJ2-1
abundance: -
d_gene: -

CDR3aa: CASSLNPGETQYF
v_gene: TRBV28
j_gene: TRBJ2-5
abundance: -
d_gene: -

CDR3aa: CSARVSTDTQYF
v_gene: TRBV20-1
j_gene: TRBJ2-3
abundance: -
d_gene: -

CDR3aa: CASSAGSGGGYTF
v_gene: TRBV6-1
j_gene: TRBJ1-2
abundance: -
d_gene: -

CDR3aa: CASSQPYQETQYF
v_gene: TRBV19
j_gene: TRBJ2-5
abundance: -
d_gene: -

CDR3aa: CASSDSGRTDTQYF
v_gene: TRBV28
j_gene: TRBJ2-3
abundance: -
d_gene: -

CDR3aa: CASSSDIGNSPLHF
v_gene: TRBV12-3/TRBV12-4
j_gene: TRBJ1-6
abundance: -
d_gene: -

CDR3aa: CASSLGTTKETQYF
v_gene: TRBV5-4
j_gene: TRBJ2-5
abundance: -
d_gene: TRBD2

CDR3aa: CASSLGAADTQYF
v_gene: TRBV5-6
j_gene: TRBJ2-3
abundance: -
d_gene: -

CDR3aa: CAITRDSGNTIYF
v_gene: TRBV10-3
j_gene: TRBJ1-3
abundance: few
d_gene: -

CDR3aa: CSCYRDTGGQYF
v_gene: TRBV20-1
j_gene: TRBJ2-7
abundance: few
d_gene: -

CDR3aa: CASSYSSGSIINEQFF
v_gene: TRBV6-5
j_gene: TRBJ2-1
abundance: -
d_gene: TRBD2

CDR3aa: CASSLHSKNTEAFF
v_gene: TRBV11-2
j_gene: TRBJ1-1
abundance: -
d_gene: -

CDR3aa: CAGGPDGGGYTGELFF
v_gene: TRBV30
j_gene: TRBJ2-2
abundance: -
d_gene: TRBD2

CDR3aa: CATTPGLGDSPLHF
v_gene: TRBV15
j_gene: TRBJ1-6
abundance: -
d_gene: -

CDR3aa: CSAILRQGNYGYTF
v_gene: TRBV20-1
j_gene: TRBJ1-2
abundance: -
d_gene: TRBD1

CDR3aa: CASSLDETYGYTF
v_gene: TRBV11-2
j_gene: TRBJ1-2
abundance: -
d_gene: -

CDR3aa: CASSSTGFKFNQPQHF
v_gene: TRBV27
j_gene: TRBJ1-5
abundance: -
d_gene: -

CDR3aa: CSAEKRSGQGSPRGTQYF
v_gene: TRBV20-1
j_gene: TRBJ2-3
abundance: -
d_gene: TRBD1

CDR3aa: CASSSGVFETQYF
v_gene: TRBV18
j_gene: TRBJ2-5
abundance: -
d_gene: -

CDR3aa: CAIGLAGFTDTQYF
v_gene: TRBV10-3
j_gene: TRBJ2-3
abundance: -
d_gene: TRBD2

CDR3aa: CASSERGGRSYNEQFF
v_gene: TRBV25-1
j_gene: TRBJ2-1
abundance: -
d_gene: TRBD2

CDR3aa: CATSDVDTASTDTQYF
v_gene: TRBV24-1
j_gene: TRBJ2-3
abundance: medium-sized
d_gene: -

CDR3aa: CASSLVSLAGGPYEQYF
v_gene: TRBV7-6
j_gene: TRBJ2-7
abundance: -
d_gene: TRBD2

CDR3aa: CASSTLAGTGGPYEQYF
v_gene: TRBV28
j_gene: TRBJ2-7
abundance: -
d_gene: TRBD1

CDR3aa: CASSPTGTGGPYEQYF
v_gene: TRBV19
j_gene: TRBJ2-7
abundance: few
d_gene: TRBD1

CDR3aa: CSARDLEGGYAMNTEAFF
v_gene: TRBV20-1
j_gene: TRBJ1-1
abundance: once
d_gene: -

CDR3aa: CASSSDRGVVETQYF
v_gene: TRBV7-6
j_gene: TRBJ2-5
abundance: -
d_gene: TRBD1

CDR3aa: CASSLSTNEKLFF
v_gene: TRBV27
j_gene: TRBJ1-4
abundance: -
d_gene: -

CDR3aa: CASSLGDAGELFF
v_gene: TRBV7-6
j_gene: TRBJ2-2
abundance: medium-sized
d_gene: -

CDR3aa: CASSSGGADYEQYF
v_gene: TRBV7-9
j_gene: TRBJ2-7
abundance: few
d_gene: -

CDR3aa: CASSLGPVTGELFF
v_gene: TRBV2
j_gene: TRBJ2-2
abundance: few
d_gene: -

CDR3aa: CAWSGQGETQYF
v_gene: TRBV30
j_gene: TRBJ2-5
abundance: few
d_gene: TRBD1

CDR3aa: CASSQSTVQPQHF
v_gene: TRBV4-3
j_gene: TRBJ1-5
abundance: -
d_gene: -

CDR3aa: CASSLSSVGGYGYTF
v_gene: TRBV27
j_gene: TRBJ1-2
abundance: -
d_gene: -

CDR3aa: CASSLMRGYEQYF
v_gene: TRBV28
j_gene: TRBJ2-7
abundance: -
d_gene: -

CDR3aa: CASSSQYQETQYF
v_gene: TRBV27
j_gene: TRBJ2-5
abundance: -
d_gene: -